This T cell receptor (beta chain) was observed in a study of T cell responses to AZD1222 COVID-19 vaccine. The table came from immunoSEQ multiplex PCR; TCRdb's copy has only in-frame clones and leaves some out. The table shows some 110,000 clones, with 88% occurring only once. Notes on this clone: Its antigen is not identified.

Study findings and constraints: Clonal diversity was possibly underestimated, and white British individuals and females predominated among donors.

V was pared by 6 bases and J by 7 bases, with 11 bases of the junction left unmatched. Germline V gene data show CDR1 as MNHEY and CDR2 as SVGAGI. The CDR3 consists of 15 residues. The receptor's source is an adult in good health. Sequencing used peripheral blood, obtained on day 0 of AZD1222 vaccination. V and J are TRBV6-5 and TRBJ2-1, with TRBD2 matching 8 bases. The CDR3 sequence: CASRSGTSPLNEQFF. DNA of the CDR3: TGTGCCAGCAGATCCGGGACTAGTCCGCTAAATGAGCAGTTCTTC.